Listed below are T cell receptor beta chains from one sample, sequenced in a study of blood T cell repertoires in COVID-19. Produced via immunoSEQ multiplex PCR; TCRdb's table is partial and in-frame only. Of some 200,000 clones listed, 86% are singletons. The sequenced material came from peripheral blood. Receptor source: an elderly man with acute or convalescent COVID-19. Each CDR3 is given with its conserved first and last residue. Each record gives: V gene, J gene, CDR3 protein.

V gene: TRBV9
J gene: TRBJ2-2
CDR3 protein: CASSVAGSAGELFF

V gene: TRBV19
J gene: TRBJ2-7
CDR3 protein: CASSTRQGANEQYF

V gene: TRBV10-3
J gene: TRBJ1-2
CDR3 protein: CAIGRGQGDYGYTF

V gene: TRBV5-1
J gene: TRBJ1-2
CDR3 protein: CASSLAPGQGFGYTF

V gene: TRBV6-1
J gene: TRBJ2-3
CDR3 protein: CASSDRGRGTDTQYF

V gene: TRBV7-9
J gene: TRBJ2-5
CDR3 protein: CASSVGGPETQYF

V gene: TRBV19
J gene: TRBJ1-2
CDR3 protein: CASSILTSEFYGYTF

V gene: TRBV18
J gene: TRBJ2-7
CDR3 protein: CASSQGTTSRGEQYF

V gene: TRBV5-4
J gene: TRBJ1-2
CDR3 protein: CASRGDTNYGYTF

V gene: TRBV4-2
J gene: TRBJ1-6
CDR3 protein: CASSQTGGSPLHF

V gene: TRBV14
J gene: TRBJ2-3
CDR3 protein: CASSSLAGVADTQYF

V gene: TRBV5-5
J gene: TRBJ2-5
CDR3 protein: CASRAGRGSWETQYF

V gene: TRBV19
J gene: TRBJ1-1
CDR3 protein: CASSIDGRPNTEAFF

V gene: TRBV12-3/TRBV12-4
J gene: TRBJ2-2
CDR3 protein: CASSFSQGRLFF

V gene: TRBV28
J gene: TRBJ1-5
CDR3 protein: CASSSPRQGASQPQHF

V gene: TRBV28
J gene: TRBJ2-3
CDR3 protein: CASSWDSAMSTAQYF

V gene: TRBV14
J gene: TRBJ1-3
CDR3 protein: CASSQEGGSGNTIYF

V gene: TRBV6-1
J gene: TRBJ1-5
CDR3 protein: CASSEWGTALYLANNQPQHF

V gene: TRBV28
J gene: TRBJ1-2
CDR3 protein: CASSLSGRAYGYTF

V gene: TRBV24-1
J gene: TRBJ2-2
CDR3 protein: CATSDSGGGTGELFF

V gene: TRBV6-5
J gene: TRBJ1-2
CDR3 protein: CASSKDRDSRYGYTF

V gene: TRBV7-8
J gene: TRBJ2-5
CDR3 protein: CASSFGTRRGETQYF

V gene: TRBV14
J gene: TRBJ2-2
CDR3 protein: CASSRTVVNTGELFF

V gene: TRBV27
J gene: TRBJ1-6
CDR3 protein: CARPGVDYNSPLHF

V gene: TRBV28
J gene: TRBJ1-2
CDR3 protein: CASSRKSWGGYGYTF

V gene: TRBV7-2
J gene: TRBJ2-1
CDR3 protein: CASSPSQGSYNEQFF